The 9 T cell receptor beta chains in this list originate from one sample, sequenced in a study of vaccination and CD4 T cells after COVID-19. The assay that was used to sequence DNA from cultured CD4+ T cells was the Oncomine TCR Beta short-read assay. Using its own MiXCR run on the PCR reads, TCRdb lists one record per CDR3 protein. The sample holds roughly 15,000 distinct CDR3 sequences, 52% seen once. Antigens for these TCRs are unknown. Treatment meaning: roughly 10-day PBMC culture with coronavirus spike peptide pools or control peptides (ViraFEST assay). Sequencing was carried out using CD4+ T cells from blood, cultured in vitro. All receptors derive from a human donor who had recovered from COVID-19.

The rearrangement uses TRBV5-4 and TRBJ2-3; D gene uncertain. CDR1 and CDR2 from the germline V gene are SGHNT and YYREEE (reference sequence). V lost 0 bases, J lost 1 base, and 3 bases lay in between. The length of the CDR3 is 13 residues. The CDR3 sequence: CASSLGGTDTQYF. CDR3 DNA sequence: TGTGCCAGCAGCTTGGGAGGCACAGATACGCAGTATTTT. The full variable domain, its missing parts supplied by reference TRBV5-4 and TRBJ2-3, is ETGVTQSPTHLIKTRGQQVTLRCSSQSGHNTVSWYQQALGQGPQFIFQYYREEENGRGNFPPRFSGLQFPNYSSELNVNALELDDSALYLCASSLGGTDTQYFGPGTRLTVL.

The chain has TRBV7-3 and TRBJ1-6, with a possible D match to TRBD1 (5 bases). The ends were cut back, 4 bases at V and 4 bases at J, with 8 bases in the middle. This CDR3 has 14 residues. From germline, CDR1 is SGHTA and CDR2 FQGTGA. CDR3 in amino acids: CASSSTEYNSPLHF. In nucleotides, the CDR3 is TGTGCCAGCAGCTCGACAGAATATAATTCACCCCTCCACTTT.

For this clonotype: One end of the junction is discordant with germline, which a read error may explain. The rearrangement uses TRBV7-9 and TRBJ1-2; D not certain. In germline, CDR1 is SEHNR, CDR2 FQNEAQ (reference sequence). CDR3 length: 14 residues. CDR3 DNA sequence: TGCGCCAGCAGCCTGGACTCGTCTAACTATGGCTACACCTTC. Its translation is CASSLDSSNYGYTF.

This rearrangement joins TRBV28 to TRBJ1-5; no reliable D call. The CDR3 covers 12 residues. Germline V lookup: CDR1 MDHEN, CDR2 SYDVKM. Trimming removed 2 bases from V and 7 bases from J, with 6 bases in between. The CDR3 sequence is CASSLMEQPQHF. In DNA, the CDR3 is TGTGCCAGCAGTTTAATGGAGCAGCCCCAGCATTTT.

This clonotype was detected only once. V is TRBV19 and J is TRBJ2-3; perhaps TRBD2 as D (5 bases). The germline V gene has CDR1 LNHDA and CDR2 SQIVND (reference sequence). There are 13 residues in the CDR3. V dropped 8 bases and J dropped 7 bases, with 16 bases sitting between them. This CDR3 reads CASLPVGEHTQYF. CDR3 in DNA: TGTGCCAGTCTACCTGTCGGGGAACATACGCAGTATTTT.

The chain links TRBV3-1 to TRBJ1-1; D is unclear. With 4 bases removed from V and 3 bases from J, the gap between germline ends came to 9 bases. This CDR3 has 13 amino acids. The germline CDR1 and CDR2 sequences are LGHDT and YNNKEL (reference sequence). CDR3 DNA: TGTGCCAGCAGCCCCGGGGTCTACACTGAAGCTTTCTTT. This codes for CASSPGVYTEAFF.

This chain links TRBV15 with TRBJ1-5; tentatively, D is TRBD1 (5 bases). V was clipped by 1 base and J by 4 bases, with 14 bases between them. Per germline, CDR1 LNHNV and CDR2 YYDKDF (reference sequence). CDR3 length: 16 residues. CDR3 in DNA: TGTGCCACCAGCAGAGCTAGACAGAGAAGTAATCAGCCCCAGCATTTT. Amino acid sequence: CATSRARQRSNQPQHF.

The chain combines TRBV30 with TRBJ2-3; D unclear. Germline V gives CDR1 GTSNPN, CDR2 SVGIG (reference sequence). With 8 bases removed from V and 2 bases from J, the gap between germline ends came to 14 bases. This CDR3 spans 13 amino acids. CDR3 in DNA: TGTGCCGCTGACTGGTCACACACAGATACGCAGTATTTT. As protein: CAADWSHTDTQYF.

This clonotype occurred a few times. The CDR3 loop is CATSRDAVGLAGELFF. CDR3 in DNA: TGTGCCACCAGCAGAGATGCGGTGGGACTGGCCGGGGAGCTGTTTTTT. V gene TRBV15 combines with J gene TRBJ2-2; possibly TRBD2 for D (6 bases). Germline lookup yields CDR1 LNHNV and CDR2 YYDKDF (reference sequence). Trimming removed 0 bases from V and 6 bases from J, with 14 bases in between. The CDR3 covers 16 residues.